Below, 13 T cell receptor beta chains from the same sample are listed, as sequenced in a study of cytomegalovirus exposure and HLA in healthy donors. Primers for the PCR totalled 60 Vbeta and 13 Jbeta. Clones were sequenced by immunoSEQ multiplex PCR, and TCRdb holds only the in-frame ones, with some missing. This table has over 100,000 clones, 77% appearing once. Sequenced input: PBMCs. The receptors derive from a male donor in good health and CMV-seropositive.

The chain carries TRBV6-5 and TRBJ2-7; possible D gene TRBD1, 5 bases. V shed 2 bases and J shed 2 bases, with 13 bases lying between them. This CDR3 contains 15 residues. The germline gives CDR1 MNHEY, CDR2 SVGAGI. CDR3 sequence (DNA): TGTGCCAGCAGTTACAGGCTTGACAGCCCCTACGAGCAGTACTTC. Translation gives CASSYRLDSPYEQYF.

The gene calls are TRBV4-1 and TRBJ1-4, with D maybe TRBD1 (5 bases). This CDR3 is built from 15 residues. Germline CDR1 MGHRA, CDR2 YSYEKL. V dropped 0 bases and J dropped 4 bases, with 9 bases sitting between them. CDR3 DNA sequence: TGCGCCAGCAGCCAAGAGGGGCCTATTAATGAAAAACTGTTTTTT. Its protein product is CASSQEGPINEKLFF.

The sample holds a few counts of this clone. The rearrangement joins TRBV5-4 to TRBJ2-5, with 8 positions matching TRBD1. CDR3 size: 17 residues. The germline V gene encodes CDR1 SGHNT and CDR2 YYREEE (reference sequence). V shed 4 bases and J 4 bases; nucleotides not matched to a gene: 15. The CDR3 DNA reads as TGTGCCAGCAGCCGTGACAGGGGTGGGGGAGAGGGAGAGACCCAGTACTTC. Translation gives CASSRDRGGGEGETQYF.

The rearrangement uses TRBV5-1 and TRBJ1-4, with D unresolved. Trimming shortened V by 0 bases and J by 0 bases, and 18 bases separated the two germline ends. Per germline, CDR1 SGHRS and CDR2 YFSETQ. The length of the CDR3 is 19 residues. CDR3 in DNA: TGCGCCAGCAGCTTGGCGGGAGCCAAAAGACTTCCAACTAATGAAAAACTGTTTTTT. Translation gives CASSLAGAKRLPTNEKLFF.

This sequence joins TRBV5-4 and TRBJ2-3, with D possibly being TRBD1 (8 bases). CDR1 is SGHNT and CDR2 is YYREEE in the germline V gene (reference sequence). This CDR3 spans 17 amino acids. Trimming took 4 bases from V and 0 from J, leaving 18 bases between them. CDR3 nucleotide sequence: TGTGCCAGCAGCCCACCACAGGGGGGGACAAGCACAGATACGCAGTATTTT. Its translation is CASSPPQGGTSTDTQYF.

This chain uses TRBV6-5 with TRBJ1-3, with 7 bases matching TRBD1. The CDR3 spans 14 residues. The J segment lost 3 bases and the V segment lost 6 bases, leaving 5 bases of the junction unmatched. Germline CDR1 and CDR2: MNHEY and SVGAGI. CDR3 protein: CASRKTGVGNTIYF. In DNA, the CDR3 is TGTGCCAGCAGAAAAACAGGGGTTGGAAACACCATATATTTT.

This clone turned up a few times. This rearrangement joins TRBV10-3 to TRBJ2-5; D unclear. The germline V gene encodes CDR1 ENHRY and CDR2 SYGVKD. Trimming pared 0 bases from V and 3 bases from J, leaving 11 bases between. The CDR3 has 15 residues. As DNA, the CDR3 is TGTGCCATCAGTGAGTCGCCAACAGCTAAAGAGACCCAGTACTTC. Protein: CAISESPTAKETQYF.

The V and J genes are TRBV12-5 and TRBJ2-1, with 8 bases aligning to TRBD2. CDR1 and CDR2 (germline): LGHNT, FRNRAP. V lost 4 bases and J lost 1; bases outside the gene matches: 6. This CDR3 is built from 16 residues. Here the CDR3 reads CASGSGLVSSYNEQFF. CDR3 DNA sequence: TGTGCTAGTGGTTCGGGACTAGTGTCTTCCTACAATGAGCAGTTCTTC.

The chain joins TRBV2 to TRBJ2-1; TRBD1 matches 10 bases. There are 15 residues in the CDR3. The germline V gene has CDR1 SNHLY and CDR2 FYNNEI. Unmatched junction bases numbered 9, after V lost 6 bases and J lost 7 bases. The DNA of the CDR3 is TGTGCCAGCAGCTCCGGGACAGGGGCGGTAAATGAGCAGTTCTTC. Its translation: CASSSGTGAVNEQFF.

The chain employs TRBV19 and TRBJ1-2, with 9 nucleotides matching TRBD1. Germline values: CDR1 LNHDA, CDR2 SQIVND (reference sequence). This CDR3 contains 15 residues. Trimming at V came to 6 bases and at J to 6 bases, leaving 11 bases not matched to a gene. The CDR3 nucleotides are TGTGCCAGTAGCATGAGTCCCGGGACAGGGAATGGCTACACCTTC. Amino acid sequence: CASSMSPGTGNGYTF.

The chain joins TRBV2 to TRBJ2-7, with D perhaps matching TRBD1 (6 bases). V gave up 6 bases and J gave up 7 bases, with 16 bases separating them. In germline, CDR1 is SNHLY, CDR2 FYNNEI. This CDR3 region has 13 residues. The CDR3 DNA is TGTGCCAGCAGCCAGACAGGCCCGGGGGAGCAGTACTTC. This translates into CASSQTGPGEQYF.

The chain carries TRBV6-1 and TRBJ2-7; 8 bases align to TRBD1. CDR3 length: 14 residues. Germline-derived CDR1 and CDR2 are MNHNS and SASEGT. V was clipped by 5 bases and J by 0 bases; unmatched bases: 3. The CDR3 DNA reads TGTGCCAGCAGTAGGACAGGGCCCTCCTACGAGCAGTACTTC. Translating it yields CASSRTGPSYEQYF.

The genes are TRBV5-4 and TRBJ2-3; tentative D call: TRBD1 (6 bases). V lost 3 bases and J lost 5, with 16 bases in between. Germline loops: CDR1 SGHNT, CDR2 YYREEE (reference sequence). The CDR3 totals 15 residues. The CDR3 DNA is TGTGCCAGCAGCTCACAGGGAATCTTAATAGATACGCAGTATTTT. Translating it yields CASSSQGILIDTQYF. The full variable domain, with the rest looked up from reference TRBV5-4 and TRBJ2-3, is ETGVTQSPTHLIKTRGQQVTLRCSSQSGHNTVSWYQQALGQGPQFIFQYYREEENGRGNFPPRFSGLQFPNYSSELNVNALELDDSALYLCASSSQGILIDTQYFGPGTRLTVL.